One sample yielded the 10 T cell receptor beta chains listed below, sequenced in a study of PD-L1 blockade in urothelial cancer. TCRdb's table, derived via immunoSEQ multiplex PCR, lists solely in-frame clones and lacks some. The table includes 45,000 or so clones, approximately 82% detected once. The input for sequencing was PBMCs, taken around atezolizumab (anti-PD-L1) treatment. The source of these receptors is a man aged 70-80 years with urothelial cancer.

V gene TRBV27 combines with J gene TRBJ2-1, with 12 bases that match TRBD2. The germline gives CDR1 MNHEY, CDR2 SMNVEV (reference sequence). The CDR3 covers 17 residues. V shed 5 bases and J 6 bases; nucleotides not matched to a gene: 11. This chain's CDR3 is CASSTLAGGYLGNEQFF. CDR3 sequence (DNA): TGTGCCAGCAGTACCCTAGCGGGGGGGTATCTTGGCAATGAGCAGTTCTTC.

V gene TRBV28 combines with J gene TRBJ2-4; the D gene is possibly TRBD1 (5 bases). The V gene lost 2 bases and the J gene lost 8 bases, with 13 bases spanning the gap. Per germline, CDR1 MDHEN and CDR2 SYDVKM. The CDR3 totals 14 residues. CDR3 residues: CASSLRQGGDIQYF. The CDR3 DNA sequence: TGTGCCAGCAGTTTACGGCAGGGTGGGGACATTCAGTACTTC. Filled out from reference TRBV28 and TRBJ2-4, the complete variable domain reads DVKVTQSSRYLVKRTGEKVFLECVQDMDHENMFWYRQDPGLGLRLIYFSYDVKMKEKGDIPEGYSVSREKKERFSLILESASTNQTSMYLCASSLRQGGDIQYFGAGTRLSVL.

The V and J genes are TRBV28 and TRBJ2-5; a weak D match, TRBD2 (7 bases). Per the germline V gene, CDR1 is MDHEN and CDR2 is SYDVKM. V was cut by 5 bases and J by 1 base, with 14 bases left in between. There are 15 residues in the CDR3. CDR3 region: CASSPMGGAQETQYF. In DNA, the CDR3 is TGTGCCAGCAGTCCCATGGGGGGGGCCCAAGAGACCCAGTACTTC. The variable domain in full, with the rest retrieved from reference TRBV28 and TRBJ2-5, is DVKVTQSSRYLVKRTGEKVFLECVQDMDHENMFWYRQDPGLGLRLIYFSYDVKMKEKGDIPEGYSVSREKKERFSLILESASTNQTSMYLCASSPMGGAQETQYFGPGTRLLVL.

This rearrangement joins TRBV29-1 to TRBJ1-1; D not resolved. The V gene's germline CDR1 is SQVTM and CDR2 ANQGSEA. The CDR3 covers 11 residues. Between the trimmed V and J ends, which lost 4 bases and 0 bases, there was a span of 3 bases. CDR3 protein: CSVAVNTEAFF. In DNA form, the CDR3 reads TGCAGCGTTGCGGTGAACACTGAAGCTTTCTTT.

Here the CDR3 reads CASSPTGTGNTEAFF. CDR3 in DNA: TGTGCCAGCAGCCCCACCGGGACAGGCAACACTGAAGCTTTCTTT. J is TRBJ1-1 and V is TRBV9; 8 bases line up with TRBD1. Germline V CDR1 and CDR2: SGDLS, YYNGEE. Losses at the gene ends were 4 bases for V and 2 bases for J; bases not matched to a gene: 7. The CDR3 has 15 residues.

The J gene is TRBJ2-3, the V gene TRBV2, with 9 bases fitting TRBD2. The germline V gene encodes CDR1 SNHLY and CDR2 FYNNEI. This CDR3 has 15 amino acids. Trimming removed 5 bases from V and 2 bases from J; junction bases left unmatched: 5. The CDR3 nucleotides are TGTGCCAGCAGTCTACTAGCGGGCGACACAGATACGCAGTATTTT. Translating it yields CASSLLAGDTDTQYF.

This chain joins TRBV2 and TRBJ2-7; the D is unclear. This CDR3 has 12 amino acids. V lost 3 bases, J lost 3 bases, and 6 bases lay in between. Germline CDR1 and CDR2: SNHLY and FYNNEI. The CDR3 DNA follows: TGTGCCAGCAGTGACTATGACTACGAGCAGTACTTC. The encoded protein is CASSDYDYEQYF.

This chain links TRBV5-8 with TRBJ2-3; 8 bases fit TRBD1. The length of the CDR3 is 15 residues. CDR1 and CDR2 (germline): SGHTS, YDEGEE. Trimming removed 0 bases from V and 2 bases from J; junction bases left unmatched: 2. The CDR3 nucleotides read TGTGCCAGCAGCTTGGGACAGGGGACCACAGATACGCAGTATTTT. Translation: CASSLGQGTTDTQYF.

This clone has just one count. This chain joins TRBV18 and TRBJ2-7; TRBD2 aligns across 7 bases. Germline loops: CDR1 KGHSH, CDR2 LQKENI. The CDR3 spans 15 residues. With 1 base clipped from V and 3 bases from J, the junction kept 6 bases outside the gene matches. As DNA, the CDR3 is TGTGCCAGCTCACCACGGGGGACTACTCTCTACGAGCAGTACTTC. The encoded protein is CASSPRGTTLYEQYF.

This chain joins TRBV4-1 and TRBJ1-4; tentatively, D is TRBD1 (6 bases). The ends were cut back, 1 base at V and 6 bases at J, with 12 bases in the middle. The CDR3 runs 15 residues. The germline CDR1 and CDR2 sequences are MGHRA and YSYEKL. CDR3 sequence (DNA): TGCGCCAGCAGCCAAGGAGCGGGGGCGGATGAAAAACTGTTTTTT. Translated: CASSQGAGADEKLFF.